This T cell receptor beta chain was obtained from a study of beta chain features in type 1 diabetes. Every bit of the isolated RNA underwent reverse transcription, so sequencing read expressed TCRB transcripts. Libraries were prepared by immunoSEQ multiplex PCR; TCRdb keeps only in-frame clonotypes and omits some of them. This table has around 250,000 clones, over 12% appearing once. One heparinised blood draw averaging roughly 100 mL was given by each donor. This clone was observed a few times. Germline-derived CDR1 and CDR2 are ENHRY and SYGVKD. V lost 10 bases and J lost 4; bases outside the gene matches: 4. This CDR3 spans 13 amino acids.

Specimen: naive CD4+ T cells from blood. This receptor was obtained from a woman aged 40 to 55 in good health. The V call is TRBV10-3, the J call TRBJ1-6; 7 bases are a match to TRBD1. The CDR3 loop reads CASSGGYNSPLHF. The CDR3 region has the DNA TGTGCCAGCTCAGGGGGGTATAATTCACCCCTCCACTTT.